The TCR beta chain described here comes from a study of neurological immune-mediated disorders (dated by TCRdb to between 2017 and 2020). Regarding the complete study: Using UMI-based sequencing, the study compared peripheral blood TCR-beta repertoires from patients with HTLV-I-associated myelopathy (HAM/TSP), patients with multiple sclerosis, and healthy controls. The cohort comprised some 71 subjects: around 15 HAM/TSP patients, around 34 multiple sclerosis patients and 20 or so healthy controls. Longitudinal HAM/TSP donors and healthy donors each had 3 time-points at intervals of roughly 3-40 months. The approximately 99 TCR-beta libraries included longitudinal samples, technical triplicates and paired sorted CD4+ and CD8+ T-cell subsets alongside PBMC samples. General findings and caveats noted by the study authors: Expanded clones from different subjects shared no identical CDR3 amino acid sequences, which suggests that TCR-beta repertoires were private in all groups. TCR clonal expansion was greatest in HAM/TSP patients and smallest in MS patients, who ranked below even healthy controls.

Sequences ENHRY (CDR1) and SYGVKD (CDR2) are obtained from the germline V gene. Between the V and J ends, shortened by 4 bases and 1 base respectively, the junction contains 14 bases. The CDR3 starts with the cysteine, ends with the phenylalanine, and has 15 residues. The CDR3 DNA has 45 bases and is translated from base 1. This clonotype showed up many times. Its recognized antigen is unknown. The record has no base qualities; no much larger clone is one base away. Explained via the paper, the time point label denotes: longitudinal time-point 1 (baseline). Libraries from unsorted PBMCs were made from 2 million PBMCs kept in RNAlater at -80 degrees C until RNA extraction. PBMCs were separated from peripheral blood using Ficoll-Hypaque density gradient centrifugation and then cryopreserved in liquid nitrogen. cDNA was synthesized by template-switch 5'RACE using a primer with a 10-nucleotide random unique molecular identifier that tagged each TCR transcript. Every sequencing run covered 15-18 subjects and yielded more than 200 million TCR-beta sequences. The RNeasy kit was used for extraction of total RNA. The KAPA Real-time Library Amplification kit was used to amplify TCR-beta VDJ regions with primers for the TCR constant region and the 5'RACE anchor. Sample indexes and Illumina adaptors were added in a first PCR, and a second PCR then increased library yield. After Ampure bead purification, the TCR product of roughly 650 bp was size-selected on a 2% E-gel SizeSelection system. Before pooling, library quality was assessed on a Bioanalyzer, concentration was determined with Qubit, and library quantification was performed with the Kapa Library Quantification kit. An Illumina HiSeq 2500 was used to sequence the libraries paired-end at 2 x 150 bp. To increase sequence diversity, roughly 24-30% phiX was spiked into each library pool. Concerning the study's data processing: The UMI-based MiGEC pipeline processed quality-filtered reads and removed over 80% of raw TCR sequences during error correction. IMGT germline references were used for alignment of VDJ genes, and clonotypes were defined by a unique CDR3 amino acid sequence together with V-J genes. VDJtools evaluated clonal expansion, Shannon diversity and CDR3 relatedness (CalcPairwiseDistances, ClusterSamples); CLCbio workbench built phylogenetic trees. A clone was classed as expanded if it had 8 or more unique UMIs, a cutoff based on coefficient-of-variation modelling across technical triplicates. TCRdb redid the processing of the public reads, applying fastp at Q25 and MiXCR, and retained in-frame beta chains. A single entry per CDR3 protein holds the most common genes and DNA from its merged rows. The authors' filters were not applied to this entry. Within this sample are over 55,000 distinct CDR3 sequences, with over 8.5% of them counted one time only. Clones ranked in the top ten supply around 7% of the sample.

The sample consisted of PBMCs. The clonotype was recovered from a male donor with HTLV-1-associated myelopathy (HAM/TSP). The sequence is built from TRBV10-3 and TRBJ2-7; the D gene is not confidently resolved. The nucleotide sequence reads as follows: TGTGCCATCAGTGCTTTGATAGGGCGGTCCTACGAGCAGTACTTC. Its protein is CAISALIGRSYEQYF.